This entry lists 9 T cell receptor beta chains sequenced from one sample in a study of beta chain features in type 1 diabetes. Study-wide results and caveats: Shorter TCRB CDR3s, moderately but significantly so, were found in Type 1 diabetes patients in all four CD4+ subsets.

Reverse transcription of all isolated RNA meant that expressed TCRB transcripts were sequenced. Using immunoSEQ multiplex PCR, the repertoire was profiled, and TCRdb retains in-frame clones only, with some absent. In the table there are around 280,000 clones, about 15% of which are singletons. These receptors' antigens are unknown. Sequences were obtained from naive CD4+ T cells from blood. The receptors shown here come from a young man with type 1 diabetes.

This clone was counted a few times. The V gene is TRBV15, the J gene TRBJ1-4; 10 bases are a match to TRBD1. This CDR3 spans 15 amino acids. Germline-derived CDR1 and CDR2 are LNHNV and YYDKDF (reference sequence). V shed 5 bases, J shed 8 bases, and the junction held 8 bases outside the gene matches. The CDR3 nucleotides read TGTGCCACCAGCGGCACCGGGACAGGGGAAGAAAAACTGTTTTTT. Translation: CATSGTGTGEEKLFF.

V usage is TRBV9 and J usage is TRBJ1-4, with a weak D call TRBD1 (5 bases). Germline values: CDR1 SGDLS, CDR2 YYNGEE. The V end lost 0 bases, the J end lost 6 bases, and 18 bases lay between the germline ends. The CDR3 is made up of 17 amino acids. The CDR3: CASSVEGANLRHEKLFF. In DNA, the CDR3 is TGTGCCAGCAGCGTAGAAGGGGCAAATCTAAGACATGAAAAACTGTTTTTT.

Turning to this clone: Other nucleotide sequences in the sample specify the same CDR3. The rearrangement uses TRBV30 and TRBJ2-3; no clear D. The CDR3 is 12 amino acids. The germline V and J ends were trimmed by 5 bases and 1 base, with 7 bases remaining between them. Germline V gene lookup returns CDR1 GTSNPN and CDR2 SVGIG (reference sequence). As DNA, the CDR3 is TGTGCCTGGGGAACAGGCACAGATACGCAGTATTTT. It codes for CAWGTGTDTQYF.

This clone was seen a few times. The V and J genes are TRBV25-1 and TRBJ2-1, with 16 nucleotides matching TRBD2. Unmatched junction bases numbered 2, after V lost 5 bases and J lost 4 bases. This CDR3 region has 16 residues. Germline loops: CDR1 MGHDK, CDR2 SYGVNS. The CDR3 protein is CASSKGLAGGYNEQFF. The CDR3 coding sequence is TGTGCCAGCAGTAAGGGACTAGCGGGAGGGTACAATGAGCAGTTCTTC.

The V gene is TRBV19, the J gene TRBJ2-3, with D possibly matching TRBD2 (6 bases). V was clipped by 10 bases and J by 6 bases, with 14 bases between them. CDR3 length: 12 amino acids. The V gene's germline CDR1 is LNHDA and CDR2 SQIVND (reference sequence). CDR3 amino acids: CATRGKWDTQYF. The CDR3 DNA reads TGTGCCACACGGGGGAAGTGGGATACGCAGTATTTT.

The CDR3 sequence: CASSQVSLSLAKNIQYF. The CDR3, as DNA: TGCGCCAGCAGCCAAGTTAGTCTCTCTTTGGCCAAAAACATTCAGTACTTC. The chain is built from TRBV4-1 and TRBJ2-4; D not resolved. Per germline, CDR1 MGHRA and CDR2 YSYEKL. The V and J ends lost 1 base and 1 base respectively, with 14 bases between them. The CDR3 loop spans 17 amino acids.

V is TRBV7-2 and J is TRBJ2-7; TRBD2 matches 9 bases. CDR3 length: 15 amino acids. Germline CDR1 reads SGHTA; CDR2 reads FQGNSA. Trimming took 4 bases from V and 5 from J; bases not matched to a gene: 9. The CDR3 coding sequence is TGTGCCAGCAGCTCTCAAGCGGGAGGTGCGAACGAGCAGTACTTC. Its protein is CASSSQAGGANEQYF.

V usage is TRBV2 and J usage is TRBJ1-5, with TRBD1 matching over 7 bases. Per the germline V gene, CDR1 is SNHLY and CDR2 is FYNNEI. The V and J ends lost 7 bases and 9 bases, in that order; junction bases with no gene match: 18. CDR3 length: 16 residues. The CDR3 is CASNRGPSSFYGPQHF. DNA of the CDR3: TGTGCCAGCAATAGGGGGCCCTCCTCGTTTTATGGGCCCCAGCATTTT.

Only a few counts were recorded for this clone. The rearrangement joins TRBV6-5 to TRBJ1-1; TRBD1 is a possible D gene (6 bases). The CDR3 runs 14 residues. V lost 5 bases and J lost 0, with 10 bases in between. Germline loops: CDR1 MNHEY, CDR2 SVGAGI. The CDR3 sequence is CASSDRSVNTEAFF. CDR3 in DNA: TGTGCCAGCAGTGACAGGTCGGTGAACACTGAAGCTTTCTTT.